A single sample gave rise to the 25 T cell receptor beta chains below, sequenced in a study of cytomegalovirus exposure and HLA in healthy donors. Primers: 60 Vbeta forward and 13 Jbeta reverse. The table came from immunoSEQ multiplex PCR; TCRdb's copy has only in-frame clones and leaves some out. Among 110,000 or so clones, 73% were seen once, and the ten largest hold about 8.4%. The sequencing input was PBMCs. These TCRs come from a man aged 40-50 years in good health and CMV-seronegative.

The chain couples TRBV7-9 to TRBJ2-7; D unresolved. There are 12 residues in the CDR3. Germline lookup yields CDR1 SEHNR and CDR2 FQNEAQ (reference sequence). V lost 2 bases and J lost 4, with 6 bases in between. CDR3: CASSLQDYEQYF. The CDR3 region has the DNA TGTGCCAGCAGCTTACAGGATTACGAGCAGTACTTC.

The rearrangement joins TRBV4-1 to TRBJ2-7, with 8 bases aligning to TRBD1. CDR1 and CDR2 (germline): MGHRA, YSYEKL. This CDR3 is 15 amino acids long. J lost 2 bases, V lost 0 bases, and 3 bases had no gene match. The CDR3 DNA follows: TGCGCCAGCAGCCAAGATCCGACAGGGGCCTACGAGCAGTACTTC. Translated: CASSQDPTGAYEQYF.

The rearrangement uses TRBV7-2 and TRBJ2-5; D gene unclear. The CDR3 spans 11 residues. Germline V lookup: CDR1 SGHTA, CDR2 FQGNSA. The V and J ends lost 5 bases and 4 bases respectively, with 5 bases between them. DNA for the CDR3: TGTGCCAGCAGCACGAGAGAGACCCAGTACTTC. As protein: CASSTRETQYF.

The table lists this clone with a count of one. J is TRBJ2-7 and V is TRBV7-2; the match to TRBD1 covers 10 bases. The germline V gene has CDR1 SGHTA and CDR2 FQGNSA. The V segment lost 1 base and the J segment 3 bases; nucleotides outside the gene matches: 3. The CDR3 is 15 amino acids. In nucleotides, the CDR3 is TGTGCCAGCAGCTTAGTGGGACAGGGGAACTACGAGCAGTACTTC. Translation: CASSLVGQGNYEQYF.

CDR3 amino acids: CASSQESRTGGNYGYTF. The CDR3 DNA is TGCGCCAGCAGCCAAGAAAGTAGGACAGGGGGAAACTATGGCTACACCTTC. The rearrangement links TRBV4-3 to TRBJ1-2; 10 bases are shared with TRBD1. Unmatched junction bases numbered 6, after V lost 0 bases and J lost 2 bases. This CDR3 has 17 residues. CDR1 and CDR2 (germline): LGHNA, YSLEER.

The chain employs TRBV15 and TRBJ2-5, with D possibly matching TRBD2 (5 bases). This CDR3 contains 15 residues. V was trimmed by 1 base and J by 5 bases, leaving 14 bases between them. CDR1 is LNHNV, CDR2 YYDKDF, per germline (reference sequence). CDR3 nucleotide sequence: TGTGCCACCAGCAGAGCGGGCTCCTCGGGGGAGACCCAGTACTTC. Encoded protein: CATSRAGSSGETQYF.

This clone occurred once. The chain is built from TRBV7-9 and TRBJ1-4, with unresolved D. The V gene lost 5 bases and the J gene lost 4 bases, with 11 bases spanning the gap. CDR3 size: 14 residues. Germline-derived CDR1 and CDR2 are SEHNR and FQNEAQ (reference sequence). CDR3 sequence (DNA): TGTGCCAGCAGCCCGTGGGGAGGTAATGAAAAACTGTTTTTT. Its translation is CASSPWGGNEKLFF.

The V call is TRBV7-2, the J call TRBJ2-3; 7 bases map to TRBD2. CDR1 and CDR2 (germline): SGHTA, FQGNSA. V was pared by 1 base and J by 4 bases, with 5 bases of the junction left unmatched. The CDR3 contains 15 residues. The CDR3 sequence is CASSLESTSPDTQYF. The CDR3 DNA follows: TGTGCCAGCAGCTTAGAATCGACTAGCCCAGATACGCAGTATTTT.

This chain joins TRBV10-3 and TRBJ2-3; the D gene is possibly TRBD1 (6 bases). Germline-derived CDR1 and CDR2 are ENHRY and SYGVKD. Trimming took off 7 bases at V and 0 bases at J, with 17 bases between the two ends. The CDR3 is made up of 16 amino acids. DNA of the CDR3: TGTGCCATCACCCACCGGGACACCTCTAGCACAGATACGCAGTATTTT. This encodes CAITHRDTSSTDTQYF.

This chain links TRBV7-9 with TRBJ2-7; weak D call: TRBD1 (5 bases). The CDR3 has 12 amino acids. V was trimmed by 2 bases and J by 6 bases, leaving 8 bases between them. Germline lookup yields CDR1 SEHNR and CDR2 FQNEAQ (reference sequence). CDR3 region: CASSLSGFEQYF. CDR3 DNA: TGTGCCAGCAGCTTATCAGGGTTCGAGCAGTACTTC.

In DNA form, the CDR3 reads TGTGCCACAGGGACTAGCGGGGCCGAGACCCAGTACTTC. Residues: CATGTSGAETQYF. The J gene is TRBJ2-5, the V gene TRBV2; 13 bases line up with TRBD2. Trimming cost V 10 bases and J 5 bases; bases outside gene matches: 4. Looked up from germline, CDR1 is SNHLY and CDR2 is FYNNEI. CDR3 size: 13 residues.

The chain carries TRBV4-1 and TRBJ1-5; D is possibly TRBD1 (5 bases). Germline V gives CDR1 MGHRA, CDR2 YSYEKL. The V and J ends lost 0 bases and 2 bases respectively, with 11 bases between them. CDR3 length: 16 residues. The CDR3 bases are TGCGCCAGCAGCCAAGACGGGGGTTTCGGCAATCAGCCCCAGCATTTT. Protein product: CASSQDGGFGNQPQHF.

This chain connects TRBV30 to TRBJ2-4; no definite D call. The germline V gene has CDR1 GTSNPN and CDR2 SVGIG (reference sequence). The CDR3 sequence is 13 residues long. Deletions cut 7 bases from V and 1 base from J, with 11 bases between. CDR3 region: CASTLRAKNIQYF. CDR3 coding DNA: TGTGCCTCTACGCTGAGGGCCAAAAACATTCAGTACTTC.

V gene TRBV29-1 combines with J gene TRBJ1-6, with 8 bases lining up with TRBD1. Germline V CDR1 and CDR2: SQVTM, ANQGSEA. This CDR3 has 16 amino acids. Losses at the gene ends were 7 bases for V and 6 bases for J; bases not matched to a gene: 14. CDR3 region: CSASTGTGLVNSPLHF. The DNA for the CDR3 is TGCAGCGCCTCCACCGGGACAGGTCTGGTTAATTCACCCCTCCACTTT.

The chain joins TRBV4-3 to TRBJ1-4, with 7 bases that match TRBD1. V lost 4 bases, J lost 5 bases, and 7 bases stayed unmatched. This CDR3 is built from 15 residues. Looked up from germline, CDR1 is LGHNA and CDR2 is YSLEER. Written as DNA, the CDR3 is TGCGCCAGCAGCCCTAAGGGGGACAGAAATGAAAAACTGTTTTTT. It translates to CASSPKGDRNEKLFF.

The J gene is TRBJ2-2, the V gene TRBV6-5, with a tentative D call TRBD1 (6 bases). Germline V gene data show CDR1 as MNHEY and CDR2 as SVGAGI. Trimming shortened V by 4 bases and J by 4 bases, and 10 bases separated the two germline ends. This CDR3 is 14 amino acids long. The DNA of the CDR3 is TGTGCCAGCAGTTTACAGGGCGGCACCGGGGAGCTGTTTTTT. Protein product: CASSLQGGTGELFF.

The chain links TRBV6-1 to TRBJ2-7; TRBD1 matches 8 bases. The trim removed 7 bases at V and 2 bases at J, leaving 4 bases unmatched. The CDR3 runs 13 residues. The germline gives CDR1 MNHNS, CDR2 SASEGT. The CDR3 is CASTRTGTYEQYF. The CDR3 bases are TGTGCCAGCACTCGGACAGGGACCTACGAGCAGTACTTC.

The chain is built from TRBV28 and TRBJ1-3; no clear D gene. The CDR3 consists of 12 residues. V was pared by 6 bases and J by 2 bases, with 5 bases between. CDR1 and CDR2 from the germline V gene are MDHEN and SYDVKM. The CDR3 coding sequence is TGTGCCAGCAGCCCCGCTGGAAACACCATATATTTT. Protein product: CASSPAGNTIYF. Supplemented by reference TRBV28 and TRBJ1-3, the full variable domain reads DVKVTQSSRYLVKRTGEKVFLECVQDMDHENMFWYRQDPGLGLRLIYFSYDVKMKEKGDIPEGYSVSREKKERFSLILESASTNQTSMYLCASSPAGNTIYFGEGSWLTVV.

The rearrangement uses TRBV18 and TRBJ2-7; the match to TRBD1 covers 7 bases. CDR1 KGHSH and CDR2 LQKENI come from the germline V gene. J lost 2 bases, V lost 0 bases, and 4 bases had no gene match. This CDR3 is built from 15 residues. The CDR3 DNA follows: TGTGCCAGCTCACCACCCCGGGACAGAACCTACGAGCAGTACTTC. Amino acids: CASSPPRDRTYEQYF.

The chain employs TRBV4-3 and TRBJ2-3, with TRBD2 matching 10 bases. CDR1 LGHNA and CDR2 YSLEER come from the germline V gene. The CDR3 sequence is 16 residues long. Trimming removed 4 bases from V and 1 base from J; junction bases left unmatched: 5. The CDR3 loop is CASSPLLAGGTDTQYF. The CDR3 DNA reads as TGCGCCAGCAGCCCTCTCCTAGCGGGGGGCACAGATACGCAGTATTTT.

J is TRBJ1-5 and V is TRBV19, with 7 bases matching TRBD1. The CDR3 consists of 16 residues. Germline CDR1 reads LNHDA; CDR2 reads SQIVND (reference sequence). V lost 0 bases, J lost 2 bases, and 4 bases stayed unmatched. For the CDR3, the DNA is TGTGCCAGTAGTATAGATCTCGGGACAGGCAATCAGCCCCAGCATTTT. Translated, it gives CASSIDLGTGNQPQHF.

This rearrangement joins TRBV10-3 to TRBJ2-3, with D tentatively TRBD2 (6 bases). V gave up 7 bases and J gave up 6 bases, with 20 bases separating them. There are 15 residues in the CDR3. Germline V gene data show CDR1 as ENHRY and CDR2 as SYGVKD. CDR3 sequence (DNA): TGTGCCATCACCCCTCTAAATGGAGGGCCTGATACGCAGTATTTT. Its protein product is CAITPLNGGPDTQYF.

V usage is TRBV2 and J usage is TRBJ2-2; 9 nucleotides agree with TRBD1. This CDR3 contains 15 residues. V lost 8 bases and J lost 6; bases outside the gene matches: 10. Germline assignment: CDR1 SNHLY and CDR2 FYNNEI. CDR3 sequence reads: CASSWTGALAGELFF. The CDR3 bases are TGTGCCAGCTCGTGGACAGGGGCCCTAGCCGGGGAGCTGTTTTTT. Full variable domain (missing parts from reference TRBV2 and TRBJ2-2): EPEVTQTPSHQVTQMGQEVILRCVPISNHLYFYWYRQILGQKVEFLVSFYNNEISEKSEIFDDQFSVERPDGSNFTLKIRSTKLEDSAMYFCASSWTGALAGELFFGEGSRLTVL.

The chain recombines TRBV2 with TRBJ1-5, with 7 bases identical to TRBD1. The CDR3 covers 13 residues. The germline V gene encodes CDR1 SNHLY and CDR2 FYNNEI. V was pared by 5 bases and J by 4 bases, with 2 bases of the junction left unmatched. The CDR3 bases are TGTGCCAGCAGTCAACAGGGGAATCAGCCCCAGCATTTT. It encodes CASSQQGNQPQHF.

The chain uses TRBV18 and TRBJ2-7; D possibly corresponds to TRBD1 (6 bases). Germline CDR1 is KGHSH and CDR2 is LQKENI. Trimming shortened V by 3 bases and J by 2 bases, and 11 bases separated the two germline ends. The CDR3 length is 14 residues. The CDR3 bases are TGTGCCAGCTCACCTTCGACAGGAACCTACGAGCAGTACTTC. Translating it yields CASSPSTGTYEQYF.